The next 28 T cell receptor beta chains were all read from a single sample in a study of T cells in Graves' hyperthyroidism and ophthalmopathy. There were TCR beta CDR3 regions amplified from RNA transcripts. The HTBI primer set served for first-round RT-PCR of the TCR CDR3. In TCRdb, the multiplex PCR reads were re-called with MiXCR into one record per CDR3 protein. The data show 550,000 to 850,000 distinct CDR3 sequences, about 17% seen once. The sequencing input was blood. All receptors derive from a woman aged 45 to 65 with Graves' hyperthyroidism that later progressed to Graves' ophthalmopathy.

Only a few counts were recorded for this clonotype. This chain uses TRBV13 with TRBJ2-2; tentatively, D is TRBD1 (5 bases). V was clipped by 7 bases and J by 7 bases, with 13 bases between them. This CDR3 spans 13 amino acids. Germline CDR1 is PRHDT and CDR2 is FYEKMQ (reference sequence). This CDR3 reads CASTPNQGGELFF. The CDR3 nucleotides are TGTGCCAGCACCCCCAATCAGGGCGGGGAGCTGTTTTTT.

This clonotype was counted a few times. V is TRBV12-3 or TRBV12-4 and J is TRBJ2-3; no firm D call. This CDR3 has 15 residues. Trimming stripped 4 bases from V and 0 bases from J, with 11 bases between. Written as DNA, the CDR3 is TGTGCCAGCAGTTGGTCCGGTCCTAGCACAGATACGCAGTATTTT. It specifies CASSWSGPSTDTQYF.

Only a few counts were recorded for this clonotype. This chain links TRBV7-9 with TRBJ2-3; D assignment may be TRBD1 or TRBD2 (5 bases each). The germline V gene has CDR1 SEHNR and CDR2 FQNEAQ (reference sequence). There are 15 residues in the CDR3. Trimming took off 5 bases at V and 6 bases at J, with 18 bases between the two ends. The CDR3 sequence: CASSPGTSGQDTQYF. In DNA, the CDR3 is TGTGCCAGCAGCCCCGGGACCAGCGGTCAGGATACGCAGTATTTT.

The rearrangement joins TRBV5-1 to TRBJ2-7; no definite D call. Per germline, CDR1 SGHRS and CDR2 YFSETQ. V was trimmed by 0 bases and J by 7 bases, leaving 14 bases between them. The CDR3 totals 14 residues. Here the CDR3 reads CASSLDGAPREQYF. In DNA, the CDR3 is TGCGCCAGCAGCTTGGATGGAGCCCCTAGAGAGCAGTACTTC.

This clonotype came up a few times. Here the CDR3 reads CSWGGFQETQYF. The CDR3 nucleotides are TGCAGCTGGGGCGGGTTCCAAGAGACCCAGTACTTC. The chain combines TRBV20-1 with TRBJ2-5; D could derive from TRBD1 or TRBD2 (5 bases each). Germline V gene lookup returns CDR1 DFQATT and CDR2 SNEGSKA (reference sequence). This CDR3 has 12 amino acids.

At least ten counts were recorded for this clonotype. This rearrangement joins TRBV3-1 to TRBJ1-1; 7 nucleotides agree with TRBD1. The CDR3 totals 14 residues. The germline V gene encodes CDR1 LGHDT and CDR2 YNNKEL (reference sequence). The V and J ends lost 5 bases and 1 base, in that order; junction bases with no gene match: 4. The CDR3 DNA reads TGTGCCAGCAGCGCCCGGGACAGGAACACTGAAGCTTTCTTT. Translating gives CASSARDRNTEAFF.

This clonotype was observed a handful of times. The chain links TRBV10-3 to TRBJ1-2, with TRBD1 matching over 8 bases. CDR3 length equals 13 residues. In germline, CDR1 is ENHRY, CDR2 SYGVKD. V trimming: 3 bases; J trimming: 8 bases; junction bases outside the gene matches: 5. The chain's CDR3 is CAISDGQGGGYTF. CDR3 bases: TGTGCCATCAGTGATGGACAGGGCGGAGGCTACACCTTC.

This clonotype was found a few times. This sequence joins TRBV6-1 and TRBJ1-2, with TRBD1 identical over 12 bases. The CDR3 loop spans 14 amino acids. Germline V lookup: CDR1 MNHNS, CDR2 SASEGT. V dropped 6 bases and J dropped 8; count of bases not matched to a gene: 7. CDR3 in amino acids: CASRAGTGGRGYTF. The CDR3 nucleotides are TGTGCCAGCAGGGCCGGGACAGGGGGCCGAGGCTACACCTTC.

V gene TRBV6-1 combines with J gene TRBJ2-3; D is unresolved. V was pared by 3 bases and J by 4 bases, with 8 bases between. The CDR3 has 13 residues. CDR1 is MNHNS, CDR2 SASEGT, per germline. The CDR3 nucleotides are TGTGCCAGCAGTGACGCAGGCCCAGATACGCAGTATTTT. Amino acids: CASSDAGPDTQYF.

The table lists this clonotype with a few counts. The CDR3: CASSPSGGSPGELFF. In nucleotides, the CDR3 is TGTGCCAGCAGCCCCTCCGGGGGATCACCCGGGGAGCTGTTTTTT. The J gene is TRBJ2-2, the V gene TRBV3-1, with a possible D match to TRBD2 (6 bases). The V gene's germline CDR1 is LGHDT and CDR2 YNNKEL (reference sequence). V was shortened by 4 bases and J by 6 bases, with 15 bases between the two germline ends. This CDR3 is 15 amino acids long.

This clonotype has a single count. The rearrangement uses TRBV29-1 and TRBJ2-5; TRBD2 matches 7 bases. Germline V gene lookup returns CDR1 SQVTM and CDR2 ANQGSEA. V lost 1 base, J lost 3 bases, and 5 bases stayed unmatched. CDR3 length equals 14 residues. CDR3 region: CSVEGWGGEETQYF. Here the CDR3 DNA reads TGCAGCGTTGAAGGCTGGGGAGGGGAAGAGACCCAGTACTTC.

This chain connects TRBV10-3 to TRBJ1-2; D remains ambiguous. Looked up from germline, CDR1 is ENHRY and CDR2 is SYGVKD. The ends were cut back, 3 bases at V and 4 bases at J, with 9 bases in the middle. There are 13 residues in the CDR3. The CDR3 is CAISERETYGYTF. The CDR3 DNA follows: TGTGCCATCAGTGAAAGGGAAACCTATGGCTACACCTTC.

A few counts support this clonotype. The J gene is TRBJ2-5, the V gene TRBV20-1; D unresolved. Germline lookup yields CDR1 DFQATT and CDR2 SNEGSKA (reference sequence). The CDR3 length is 13 residues. Trimming stripped 2 bases from V and 6 bases from J, with 13 bases between. CDR3 nucleotides: TGCAGTGCTAGAAAGGCTCCGCAAAAGACCCAGTACTTC. It encodes CSARKAPQKTQYF.

In its sample, this clonotype was seen many times. The chain joins TRBV7-3 to TRBJ2-3; weak D call: TRBD2 (7 bases). The V end lost 5 bases, the J end lost 5 bases, and 20 bases lay between the germline ends. This CDR3 has 16 residues. CDR1 is SGHTA and CDR2 is FQGTGA in the germline V gene. Here the CDR3 DNA reads TGTGCCAGCAGCCCCTTTGCGGGGGCCCCCGTAGATACGCAGTATTTT. This sequence encodes CASSPFAGAPVDTQYF.

There are a few counts of this clonotype. The genes are TRBV5-1 and TRBJ2-3, with TRBD2 matching 13 bases. This CDR3 comprises 19 residues. With 4 bases clipped from V and 6 bases from J, the junction kept 17 bases outside the gene matches. Germline V CDR1 and CDR2: SGHRS, YFSETQ. The CDR3 region is CASSPPTSGGSGRLDTQYF. The CDR3 region has the DNA TGCGCCAGCAGCCCACCGACTAGCGGGGGGTCCGGTCGTTTGGATACGCAGTATTTT.

This clonotype was seen a few times. The V gene is TRBV5-4, the J gene TRBJ2-5; D not certain. V was cut by 4 bases and J by 2 bases, with 12 bases left in between. Germline CDR1 reads SGHNT; CDR2 reads YYREEE (reference sequence). The CDR3 loop spans 14 amino acids. This chain's CDR3 is CASSLAAVQETQYF. In DNA form, the CDR3 reads TGTGCCAGCAGCCTGGCCGCAGTTCAAGAGACCCAGTACTTC.

The gene calls are TRBV25-1 and TRBJ2-5, with D unclear. Germline CDR1 reads MGHDK; CDR2 reads SYGVNS. CDR3 length equals 15 residues. V was pared by 3 bases and J by 3 bases, with 14 bases between. CDR3 in DNA: TGTGCCAGCAGTGATTCCCGAGACGTGAAAGAGACCCAGTACTTC. It codes for CASSDSRDVKETQYF.

The sample holds many counts of this clonotype. This chain links TRBV18 with TRBJ2-1; 8 positions match TRBD1. The CDR3 has 15 residues. Germline V CDR1 and CDR2: KGHSH, LQKENI. V trimming: 2 bases; J trimming: 9 bases; junction bases outside the gene matches: 9. For the CDR3, the DNA is TGTGCCAGCTCACCAAAAAGGACAGGGTCAAGTGAGCAGTTCTTC. Protein product: CASSPKRTGSSEQFF.

This rearrangement joins TRBV2 to TRBJ1-5; TRBD1 is a possible D gene (5 bases). The CDR3 extends over 14 amino acids. The germline V gene has CDR1 SNHLY and CDR2 FYNNEI. Trimming left V 2 bases short and J 6 bases short, with 11 bases between. The CDR3 DNA sequence: TGTGCCAGCAGTGAAAAGGTAGGGGCTCAGCCCCAGCATTTT. It yields the protein CASSEKVGAQPQHF.

Notes on this clonotype: A junction end diverges from the germline sequence, so it may reflect a read error. The rearrangement uses TRBV12-3 or TRBV12-4 and TRBJ1-3; 11 bases agree with TRBD1. This CDR3 is 16 amino acids long. CDR3 region: CANSFTRDRGIHTIYF. CDR3 bases: TGTGCCAACAGTTTCACCCGGGACAGGGGGATACACACCATATATTTT.

This clonotype was picked up a small number of times. The rearrangement uses TRBV7-9 and TRBJ1-1; D unclear. The CDR3 extends over 17 amino acids. The V and J ends lost 1 base and 2 bases respectively, with 17 bases between them. Per the germline V gene, CDR1 is SEHNR and CDR2 is FQNEAQ (reference sequence). CDR3 residues: CASSLDLGSGGNTEAFF. The DNA for the CDR3 is TGTGCCAGCAGCTTAGATTTAGGGTCGGGTGGAAACACTGAAGCTTTCTTT. Filled out from reference TRBV7-9 and TRBJ1-1, the complete variable domain reads DTGVSQNPRHKITKRGQNVTFRCDPISEHNRLYWYRQTLGQGPEFLTYFQNEAQLEKSRLLSDRFSAERPKGSFSTLEIQRTEQGDSAMYLCASSLDLGSGGNTEAFFGQGTRLTVV.

This clonotype was counted at least ten times. The V and J genes are TRBV20-1 and TRBJ2-7; D might be TRBD1 or TRBD2, each matching 5 bases. There are 14 residues in the CDR3. Germline V gene data show CDR1 as DFQATT and CDR2 as SNEGSKA (reference sequence). Trimming took 4 bases from V and 5 from J, leaving 18 bases between them. CDR3 bases: TGCAGTGCTAAGCGGACAAGGGGCTTGGACGAGCAGTACTTC. This sequence encodes CSAKRTRGLDEQYF.

This clonotype was counted ten times or more. The chain uses TRBV18 and TRBJ1-1; tentatively, D is TRBD1 (5 bases). CDR1 is KGHSH, CDR2 LQKENI, per germline. The V end was cut by 2 bases, the J end by 3 bases, with 7 bases between. The CDR3 spans 13 residues. The CDR3 nucleotides are TGTGCCAGCTCACCAGGGGGGGACACTGAAGCTTTCTTT. Its protein product is CASSPGGDTEAFF.

This clonotype was found many times. The V gene is TRBV30, the J gene TRBJ1-5, with TRBD1 as a possible D gene (5 bases). This CDR3 is built from 17 residues. Germline lookup yields CDR1 GTSNPN and CDR2 SVGIG (reference sequence). V was trimmed by 3 bases and J by 3 bases, leaving 21 bases between them. CDR3 in DNA: TGTGCCTGGAGCTCTCCCTACAATGGACAACTCAATCAGCCCCAGCATTTT. Translating gives CAWSSPYNGQLNQPQHF.

This clonotype was detected a few times. V gene TRBV6-1 combines with J gene TRBJ1-1; no clear D gene. The germline V gene has CDR1 MNHNS and CDR2 SASEGT. The V and J ends lost 9 bases and 2 bases respectively, with 13 bases between them. The CDR3 has 13 residues. The CDR3 nucleotides are TGTGCCAGTGATAGAGGCAGCAACACTGAAGCTTTCTTT. It specifies CASDRGSNTEAFF.

This clonotype was seen many times. This chain connects TRBV6-5 to TRBJ1-2; no clear D. Germline CDR1 is MNHEY and CDR2 is SVGAGI. The ends were cut back, 2 bases at V and 4 bases at J, with 8 bases in the middle. The length of the CDR3 is 13 residues. CDR3 nucleotide sequence: TGTGCCAGCAGTTACGAGGTCACCTATGGCTACACCTTC. Translation gives CASSYEVTYGYTF.

The chain combines TRBV6-5 with TRBJ1-1; D is unclear. The CDR3 length is 14 residues. Per germline, CDR1 MNHEY and CDR2 SVGAGI. V was cut by 2 bases and J by 0 bases, with 7 bases left in between. DNA of the CDR3: TGTGCCAGCAGTTACGACAACCTGAACACTGAAGCTTTCTTT. Its translation is CASSYDNLNTEAFF.

V is TRBV7-9 and J is TRBJ1-4, with a weak D call TRBD1 (5 bases). The CDR3 contains 15 residues. Trimming stripped 1 base from V and 12 bases from J, with 18 bases between. CDR1 is SEHNR, CDR2 FQNEAQ, per germline (reference sequence). The CDR3 coding sequence is TGTGCCAGCAGCTTAGTTGGCGTGGGGGTGATGCAACTGTTTTTT. It specifies CASSLVGVGVMQLFF. Filled out from reference TRBV7-9 and TRBJ1-4, the complete variable domain reads DTGVSQNPRHKITKRGQNVTFRCDPISEHNRLYWYRQTLGQGPEFLTYFQNEAQLEKSRLLSDRFSAERPKGSFSTLEIQRTEQGDSAMYLCASSLVGVGVMQLFFGSGTQLSVL.